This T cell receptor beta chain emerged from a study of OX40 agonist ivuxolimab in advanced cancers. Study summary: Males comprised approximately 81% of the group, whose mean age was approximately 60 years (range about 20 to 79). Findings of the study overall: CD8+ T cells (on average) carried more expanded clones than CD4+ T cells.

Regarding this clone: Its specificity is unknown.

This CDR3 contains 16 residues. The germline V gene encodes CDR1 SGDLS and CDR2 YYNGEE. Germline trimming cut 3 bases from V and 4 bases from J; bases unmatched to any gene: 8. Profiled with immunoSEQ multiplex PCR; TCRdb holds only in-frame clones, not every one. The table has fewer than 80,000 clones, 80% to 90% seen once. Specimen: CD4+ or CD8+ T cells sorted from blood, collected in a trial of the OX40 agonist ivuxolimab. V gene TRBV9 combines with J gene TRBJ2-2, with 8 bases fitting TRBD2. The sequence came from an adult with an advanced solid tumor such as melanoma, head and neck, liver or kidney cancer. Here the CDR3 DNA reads TGTGCCAGCAGCGAGCCGGGGGGGCAGGGCACCGGGGAGCTGTTTTTT. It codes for CASSEPGGQGTGELFF.